A selection of T cell receptor beta chains follows, all from one sample in a study of blood T cell repertoires in COVID-19. Libraries were prepared by immunoSEQ multiplex PCR; TCRdb keeps only in-frame clonotypes and omits some of them. The sample holds around 280,000 clones, 85% to 90% seen once. The source material was PBMCs or T cells enriched from blood (not recorded which). Receptors originate from a young woman with acute COVID-19. The conserved cysteine and the conserved F or W are not part of the CDR3 here.

ASRQSHTEAF | TRBV28
SVVAGWGETQY | TRBV29-1
ASTELGASGRGEQY | TRBV28
ASSSQGRRDEKLF | TRBV11-2
AWRGQGAGNEKLF | TRBV30
ASSLPGGGTNTGELF | TRBV7-3
SVERWGPIYTEAF | TRBV29-1
ASSPQAGYYGYT | TRBV2
ASSPRQGRTEAF | TRBV28
ASRSGTTLPGELF | TRBV2
ASSLGGQGYLLYGYT | TRBV5-4
ASSGTGSSNQPQH | TRBV2
ASSLVTSGSAGEQY | TRBV11-2
ASFTVTGELF | TRBV12-3/TRBV12-4
ASSYPGQTYNEQF | TRBV4-1
ASSPGSVETQY | TRBV7-3
ASSRGYPNYGYT | TRBV11-2
ATSQTGFYEQY | TRBV24-1
ASALTGYTEAF | TRBV27
ASSLSNGRAGTDTQY | TRBV7-3
ASSGLLSYEQY | TRBV28
ASSDWVSGRASDTQY | TRBV10-2
ASRSPGQGIYEQY | TRBV7-2
ASRAGTGVGDTQY | TRBV6-5
ASSLVQDYGYT | TRBV5-4
SADSGTGQF | TRBV20-1
ASSPSPDSNYGYT | TRBV18
ASRTAANTGELF | TRBV19
SVEGVGGYEQY | TRBV29-1
ASSRTGKTYEQY | TRBV4-1
ASRRESGYEQY | TRBV5-6
ASSVLPFGELF | TRBV6-4
ASSSRGNTEAF | TRBV5-4
ASTILDSNYSPLH | TRBV28
ASSGEAGGSNYGYT | TRBV6-4
ASSRRQGWTYEQY | TRBV5-5
ASSKKERGQGGLDTQY | TRBV21-1
ASSSTLDSTYEQY | TRBV28
AWSVGTGGGYGYT | TRBV30
ASSLGTRLWGTEAF | TRBV7-9
ASSQAVGVHGYT | TRBV3-1/TRBV3-2
ASSKGDSSYEQY | TRBV19
ASSLVPGQGGHEQF | TRBV2
ASTYSHATNEKLF | TRBV6-5
ASSPGTGAQPQH | TRBV4-3
ASSLRGNYGYT | TRBV3-1/TRBV3-2
ASSLIAGVGYGYT | TRBV5-1
ASSQVTSGSSDTQY | TRBV3-1/TRBV3-2
ASGAGGGRGANVLT | TRBV5-1
ASSDLGTAILEQY | TRBV2
ASSLGLVRRGTNTGELF | TRBV7-6
ASSQGLAVYNEQF | TRBV4-3
ASFGLAGGLATGELF | TRBV18
ASSLEGTGAEQY | TRBV5-1
AIRDRGDGYT | TRBV10-3
SVETGLTTNEKLF | TRBV29-1
ASSFGGYSNQPQH | TRBV5-8
AISEPVSGTMDSGETQY | TRBV10-3
ASSTKEAGGEYRANQPQH | TRBV7-6